Below are 14 T cell receptor beta chains sequenced from a single sample in a study of cytomegalovirus exposure and HLA in healthy donors (dated 2017 in TCRdb). The receptor library was made with the immunoSEQ multiplex PCR assay. For the multiplex PCR, a mixture combining 60 forward primers for TCR Vbeta segments and 13 reverse primers for TCR Jbeta segments was used. TCRdb re-hosts the immuneACCESS table, in-frame sequences only. Its copies lack some clones; in the studies checked, an unresolved V gene accounts for under half of them, and the cause for the rest is not known. This sample comprises fewer than 200,000 clones, 70% to 90% of them detected only once. The top ten clonotypes cover over 0.8% of the sample. The sample consisted of PBMCs. The receptors were gathered from a woman under 40 in good health and CMV-seronegative.

The genes are TRBV14 and TRBJ1-2; perhaps TRBD1 as D (6 bases). There are 14 residues in the CDR3. From germline, CDR1 is SGHDN and CDR2 FVKESK. The V end lost 3 bases, the J end lost 4 bases, and 12 bases lay between the germline ends. As DNA, the CDR3 is TGTGCCAGCAGCCAGTTGACAGGCGTCTATGGCTACACCTTC. Translation gives CASSQLTGVYGYTF.

This chain connects TRBV19 to TRBJ1-1; a weak D match, TRBD1 (6 bases). The CDR3 has 13 residues. The germline V gene encodes CDR1 LNHDA and CDR2 SQIVND (reference sequence). V was shortened by 7 bases and J by 0 bases, with 9 bases between the two germline ends. The DNA for the CDR3 is TGTGCCAGTAAGGGGGGGGTGAACACTGAAGCTTTCTTT. As protein: CASKGGVNTEAFF.

The chain is built from TRBV27 and TRBJ2-2, with TRBD2 identical over 10 bases. Per the germline V gene, CDR1 is MNHEY and CDR2 is SMNVEV (reference sequence). This CDR3 contains 19 residues. V lost 5 bases, J lost 1 base, and 13 bases stayed unmatched. Here the CDR3 DNA reads TGTGCCAGCAGTCCACCGAGCGGGAGGGCGGAGGTGAACACCGGGGAGCTGTTTTTT. This gives the protein CASSPPSGRAEVNTGELFF.

This rearrangement joins TRBV5-1 to TRBJ2-3, with 13 bases lining up with TRBD2. The J segment lost 4 bases and the V segment lost 0 bases, leaving 2 bases of the junction unmatched. The CDR3 covers 16 residues. Germline lookup yields CDR1 SGHRS and CDR2 YFSETQ. The CDR3 is CASSLVLAGGSDTQYF. For the CDR3, the DNA is TGCGCCAGCAGCTTGGTACTAGCGGGGGGGTCAGATACGCAGTATTTT.

The V and J genes are TRBV11-2 and TRBJ2-2; a weak D match, TRBD2 (6 bases). The CDR3 has 15 residues. V lost 5 bases to trimming and J lost 7 bases, with 17 bases between them. Germline CDR1 reads SGHAT; CDR2 reads FQNNGV. The CDR3 sequence: CASSTGTLAGGELFF. The CDR3 DNA reads TGTGCCAGCAGCACCGGGACTCTGGCGGGCGGGGAGCTGTTTTTT.

In the case of this clone: The junction shows a germline mismatch at one end, possibly a read error. The V call is TRBV30, the J call TRBJ2-4, with TRBD2 matching 9 bases. The germline V gene encodes CDR1 GTSNPN and CDR2 SVGIG (reference sequence). The CDR3 extends over 12 amino acids. CDR3 bases: TGTGCCTGGAGTTCCTATGCTGGTAGCGGGAGCTTC. This encodes CAWSSYAGSGSF.

This clone has a handful of counts. J is TRBJ2-5 and V is TRBV10-2, with a weak D call TRBD1 (6 bases). Germline V gene lookup returns CDR1 WSHSY and CDR2 SAAADI. Deletions cut 10 bases from V and 5 bases from J, with 17 bases between. The CDR3 has 13 amino acids. The CDR3 sequence: CATLRGHTETQYF. The CDR3 coding sequence is TGCGCCACCCTCAGGGGTCATACGGAGACCCAGTACTTC.

Only a few counts were recorded for this clone. The gene calls are TRBV10-3 and TRBJ1-1; TRBD1 is a possible D gene (6 bases). The V end was cut by 3 bases, the J end by 4 bases, with 12 bases between. Germline loops: CDR1 ENHRY, CDR2 SYGVKD. The CDR3 totals 14 residues. The CDR3 nucleotides are TGTGCCATCAGTGATGGGGGGGACACCACTGAAGCTTTCTTT. Its translation is CAISDGGDTTEAFF.

The V gene is TRBV11-3, the J gene TRBJ1-6, with a tentative D call TRBD1 (5 bases). Germline V gene data show CDR1 as SGHNT and CDR2 as YENEEA. CDR3 size: 13 residues. V was pared by 5 bases and J by 5 bases, with 7 bases between. As DNA, the CDR3 is TGTGCCAGCAGCCCGGGGGATAATTCACCCCTCCACTTT. Protein sequence: CASSPGDNSPLHF.

The chain carries TRBV19 and TRBJ1-2, with 9 bases matching TRBD1. J gave up 5 bases and V 6 bases, and 4 bases lay outside the gene matches. The CDR3 is made up of 13 amino acids. Germline CDR1 reads LNHDA; CDR2 reads SQIVND (reference sequence). The CDR3 coding sequence is TGTGCCAGTAGGCTGACAGGGGGATATGGCTACACCTTC. Residues: CASRLTGGYGYTF. Full variable domain (missing parts from reference TRBV19 and TRBJ1-2): DGGITQSPKYLFRKEGQNVTLSCEQNLNHDAMYWYRQDPGQGLRLIYYSQIVNDFQKGDIAEGYSVSREKKESFPLTVTSAQKNPTAFYLCASRLTGGYGYTFGSGTRLTVV.

This sequence joins TRBV27 and TRBJ2-3, with a tentative D call TRBD2 (5 bases). Germline V lookup: CDR1 MNHEY, CDR2 SMNVEV (reference sequence). This CDR3 region has 13 residues. Trimming cost V 7 bases and J 2 bases, with 10 bases left between them. The CDR3 here is CASKQAVTDTQYF. CDR3 nucleotides: TGTGCCAGCAAACAAGCGGTCACAGATACGCAGTATTTT.

V usage is TRBV11-2 and J usage is TRBJ1-2; 10 nucleotides align to TRBD1. This CDR3 is 16 amino acids long. Germline V gives CDR1 SGHAT, CDR2 FQNNGV. V shed 1 base and J 6 bases; nucleotides not matched to a gene: 8. The CDR3 DNA follows: TGTGCCAGCAGCTTAGCTAGGACAGGGGGAGAGGATGGCTACACCTTC. Its protein is CASSLARTGGEDGYTF.

This clone was picked up a small number of times. V is TRBV29-1 and J is TRBJ2-7, with 13 bases matching TRBD2. Germline CDR1 is SQVTM and CDR2 is ANQGSEA. The CDR3 totals 15 residues. V was clipped by 4 bases and J by 4 bases; unmatched bases: 7. CDR3 loop: CSVVPGLAGVYEQYF. Written as DNA, the CDR3 is TGCAGCGTTGTCCCCGGACTAGCGGGAGTGTACGAGCAGTACTTC.

The rearrangement joins TRBV9 to TRBJ2-1, with 9 bases fitting TRBD1. This CDR3 is built from 13 residues. V lost 7 bases and J lost 3; bases outside the gene matches: 2. Germline values: CDR1 SGDLS, CDR2 YYNGEE. The CDR3 DNA follows: TGTGCCAGCGGGGACAGGGACTACAATGAGCAGTTCTTC. Translated: CASGDRDYNEQFF.